In its sample, the clone carrying this T cell receptor beta chain was seen many times. Its specificity is unknown. This sample's time point: sample taken at primary tumor resection. Whole RNA, which was extracted from tumor, nontumor lung tissue or frozen PBMC, was sequenced without any cell sorting. Patients with untreated early-stage non-small cell lung cancer, numbering 72, were the donors. The sample originates from a study of spatial heterogeneity in lung cancer. Study-level background: Sequence detection consistently recorded a greater number of beta-chain than alpha-chain sequences.

TCR cDNA molecules each carried a unique molecular identifier. TCRdb reprocessed the 5' RACE reads via MiXCR and lists one record per CDR3 protein. The sample has about 40,000 distinct CDR3 sequences; around 5% are singletons. Study-wide results and caveats: TCRs found ubiquitously expanded in tumor appeared in blood more at resection than at follow-up.

Germline V gene lookup returns CDR1 DFQATT and CDR2 SNEGSKA (reference sequence). With V trimmed by 0 bases and J by 5 bases, 10 bases remained unmatched. This CDR3 comprises 16 residues. J is TRBJ2-3 and V is TRBV20-1; 8 bases are a match to TRBD1. This sequence originates from a female donor with early-stage non-small cell lung cancer. The sample in question was PBMCs, obtained at surgery. This chain's CDR3 is CSARDPAGGKGDTQYF. The CDR3 bases are TGCAGTGCTAGAGATCCCGCAGGGGGCAAAGGAGATACGCAGTATTTT.